The 15 T cell receptor beta chains below all came from one sample that was sequenced in a study of T cell responses to AZD1222 COVID-19 vaccine. Repertoires were generated with immunoSEQ multiplex PCR, while TCRdb's copy carries only in-frame clones and drops some. The sample comprises approximately 67,000 clones, 80% to 90% of which are singletons, and roughly 30% rests with the top ten. The sample here was peripheral blood, taken 28 days after the second AZD1222 dose. The receptors were sampled from an adult who received the AZD1222 COVID-19 vaccine.

This clone has a single count. The chain links TRBV28 to TRBJ2-7, with D maybe TRBD1 (6 bases). The CDR3 spans 14 residues. Trimming removed 2 bases at V and 3 bases at J, with 11 bases between. The germline V gene has CDR1 MDHEN and CDR2 SYDVKM. Written as DNA, the CDR3 is TGTGCCAGCAGTTTACCCCAGGGGTTCTACGAGCAGTACTTC. Protein: CASSLPQGFYEQYF.

This chain links TRBV3-1 (or the pseudogene TRBV3-2) with TRBJ1-3; D remains unclear. Trimming stripped 8 bases from V and 2 bases from J, with 7 bases between. From germline, CDR1 is LGHDT and CDR2 YNNKEL (reference sequence). The CDR3 is 12 residues long. The CDR3 is CASREAGNTIYF. The CDR3 bases are TGTGCCAGCCGGGAGGCTGGAAACACCATATATTTT.

The chain carries TRBV29-1 and TRBJ2-7; TRBD2 is a possible D gene (5 bases). Germline loops: CDR1 SQVTM, CDR2 ANQGSEA. The CDR3 spans 12 residues. Deletions cut 4 bases from V and 6 bases from J, with 13 bases between. The DNA of the CDR3 is TGCAGCGTTGGTACTAGATTCGGCGAGCAGTACTTC. It specifies CSVGTRFGEQYF.

The J gene is TRBJ2-5, the V gene TRBV29-1, with TRBD2 matching over 7 bases. After removal of 4 bases from V and 5 bases from J, the junction contained 16 bases not matched to a gene. The CDR3 runs to 16 residues. Per germline, CDR1 SQVTM and CDR2 ANQGSEA. In DNA form, the CDR3 reads TGCAGCGTTGTATTTTTCGTGGGTTTGGGGGGGGAGACCCAGTACTTC. Amino acid sequence: CSVVFFVGLGGETQYF.

In this sample, this clone turned up a few times. The gene calls are TRBV29-1 and TRBJ2-3; D might be TRBD1 (6 bases). This CDR3 region has 14 residues. Germline assignment: CDR1 SQVTM and CDR2 ANQGSEA. The V and J ends lost 0 bases and 7 bases respectively, with 14 bases between them. The CDR3 coding sequence is TGCAGCGTTGAAGATTCGTACAGGGCTTATACGCAGTATTTT. Its translation is CSVEDSYRAYTQYF.

This rearrangement joins TRBV29-1 to TRBJ2-7, with D maybe TRBD1 (5 bases). CDR1 SQVTM and CDR2 ANQGSEA come from the germline V gene. The CDR3 is made up of 13 amino acids. V was clipped by 4 bases and J by 0 bases, with 10 bases between them. The CDR3 protein is CSVGQSGSYEQYF. DNA of the CDR3: TGCAGCGTTGGACAGTCAGGCTCCTACGAGCAGTACTTC.

CDR3 sequence reads: CASSSGTGAYEQYF. The CDR3, as DNA: TGTGCCAGCAGCTCCGGGACAGGGGCCTACGAGCAGTACTTC. This sequence joins TRBV5-6 and TRBJ2-7, with 10 bases fitting TRBD1. The CDR3 extends over 14 amino acids. The V gene's germline CDR1 is SGHDT and CDR2 YYEEEE. Trimming took 3 bases from V and 2 from J; bases not matched to a gene: 2.

V and J are TRBV2 and TRBJ1-6; D unclear. V gave up 2 bases and J gave up 4 bases, with 9 bases separating them. There are 15 residues in the CDR3. Germline V gene data show CDR1 as SNHLY and CDR2 as FYNNEI. CDR3 DNA sequence: TGTGCCAGCAGTGAACGGCAGATATATAATTCACCCCTCCACTTT. Translated: CASSERQIYNSPLHF.

The chain links TRBV7-8 to TRBJ1-6; TRBD1 might be the D (6 bases). Trimming shortened V by 5 bases and J by 6 bases, and 14 bases separated the two germline ends. The CDR3 contains 15 residues. Germline V lookup: CDR1 SGHVS, CDR2 FQNEAQ. DNA of the CDR3: TGTGCCAGCAGCCGAGTTCAGGGGTCTAATTCACCCCTCCACTTT. It encodes CASSRVQGSNSPLHF.

The rearrangement joins TRBV3-1 (or the pseudogene TRBV3-2) to TRBJ1-3; D is ambiguous. Per the germline V gene, CDR1 is LGHDT and CDR2 is YNNKEL (reference sequence). The CDR3 length is 13 residues. This chain's CDR3 is CGSAPDSGNTIYF. CDR3 DNA sequence: TGTGGCAGTGCCCCCGACTCTGGAAACACCATATATTTT.

The genes are TRBV25-1 and TRBJ1-5; weak D call: TRBD1 (6 bases). The CDR3 runs to 14 residues. Per the germline V gene, CDR1 is MGHDK and CDR2 is SYGVNS. Deletions cut 1 base from V and 4 bases from J, with 8 bases between. The DNA of the CDR3 is TGTGCCAGCAGTGAATCTGGACAGAATCAGCCCCAGCATTTT. It yields the protein CASSESGQNQPQHF. Together with reference TRBV25-1 and TRBJ1-5, the CDR3 gives the full variable domain: EADIYQTPRYLVIGTGKKITLECSQTMGHDKMYWYQQDPGMELHLIHYSYGVNSTEKGDLSSESTVSRIRTEHFPLTLESARPSHTSQYLCASSESGQNQPQHFGDGTRLSIL.

The gene calls are TRBV2 and TRBJ1-1; perhaps TRBD1 as D (5 bases). The V and J ends lost 9 bases and 0 bases respectively, with 14 bases between them. Germline loops: CDR1 SNHLY, CDR2 FYNNEI. The CDR3 spans 14 residues. The DNA of the CDR3 is TGTGCCAGGGCGGGGGTTGGGATGAACACTGAAGCTTTCTTT. Encoded protein: CARAGVGMNTEAFF.

J is TRBJ1-3 and V is TRBV19; the D gene is possibly TRBD1 (5 bases). Germline loops: CDR1 LNHDA, CDR2 SQIVND (reference sequence). The CDR3 covers 15 residues. Between the trimmed V and J ends, which lost 3 bases and 0 bases, there was a span of 9 bases. For the CDR3, the DNA is TGTGCCAGTAGTATCGGGAGGGGCTCTGGAAACACCATATATTTT. It yields the protein CASSIGRGSGNTIYF.

The chain uses TRBV24-1 and TRBJ1-1; possibly TRBD1 for D (6 bases). The CDR3 loop spans 17 amino acids. Trimming took off 2 bases at V and 5 bases at J, with 20 bases between the two ends. Germline CDR1 KGHDR, CDR2 SFDVKD. CDR3 sequence reads: CATSDSPWGLRGTEAFF. The CDR3 nucleotides read TGTGCCACCAGTGATTCACCCTGGGGACTTAGGGGGACTGAAGCTTTCTTT.

V usage is TRBV5-4 and J usage is TRBJ2-1, with D unresolved. The V gene lost 0 bases and the J gene lost 7 bases, with 8 bases spanning the gap. The CDR3 consists of 13 residues. From germline, CDR1 is SGHNT and CDR2 YYREEE (reference sequence). The CDR3 region is CASSLDGLNEQFF. The CDR3 DNA reads as TGTGCCAGCAGCTTGGATGGGCTAAATGAGCAGTTCTTC.